This TCR beta chain was obtained from a study of cytomegalovirus exposure and HLA in healthy donors. As regards this clone: Its antigen is still unknown.

The protocol was immunoSEQ multiplex PCR, while the TCRdb copy is restricted to in-frame clones and leaves out a portion. This table holds tens of thousands of clones, 70% to 90% found once. An approximately 120-subject validation cohort, separate from the approximately 670-subject first cohort, supplied the donors. Whole-study results and caveats: The tendency of first-cohort TCR clusters to co-occur in the 110 or so validation repertoires emerged from a later analysis.

The TCR sequence derives from a man younger than 45 in good health and CMV-seronegative. Source material: PBMCs.

CDR3 nucleotides: TGCGCCAGCAGCCGAGAACCGGGACAGAACCTTAATGAGCAGTTCTTC. Residues: CASSREPGQNLNEQFF. The J gene is TRBJ2-1, the V gene TRBV5-1; 7 bases are shared with TRBD1. The CDR3 sequence is 16 residues long. V shed 4 bases and J 7 bases; nucleotides not matched to a gene: 14. Germline CDR1 is SGHRS and CDR2 is YFSETQ.